One and the same sample provided the 2 T cell receptor beta chains below, sequenced in a study of T cells after somatic rescue of genetic block. Libraries were prepared by immunoSEQ multiplex PCR; TCRdb keeps only in-frame clonotypes and omits some of them. The sample lists tens of thousands of clones; 90% to 97% were seen once. Input material: peripheral blood mononuclear cells (PBMCs). The receptors originated from a child in the first two years of life.

The chain combines TRBV7-2 with TRBJ1-3, with a weak D call TRBD1 (6 bases). Trimming pared 1 base from V and 0 bases from J, leaving 7 bases between. CDR1 and CDR2 (germline): SGHTA, FQGNSA. This CDR3 contains 15 residues. The CDR3 sequence is CASSLGGHSGNTIYF. The CDR3 DNA reads TGTGCCAGCAGCTTAGGGGGACACTCTGGAAACACCATATATTTT.

The chain uses TRBV4-2 and TRBJ2-3; the D gene is possibly TRBD1 (6 bases). The length of the CDR3 is 16 residues. Germline V gene data show CDR1 as LGHNA and CDR2 as YNFKEQ. Between the trimmed V and J ends, which lost 6 bases and 4 bases, there was a span of 20 bases. CDR3 protein: CASSSGTYRAPDTQYF. The CDR3 DNA follows: TGTGCCAGCAGTTCCGGGACCTACAGGGCTCCAGATACGCAGTATTTT.